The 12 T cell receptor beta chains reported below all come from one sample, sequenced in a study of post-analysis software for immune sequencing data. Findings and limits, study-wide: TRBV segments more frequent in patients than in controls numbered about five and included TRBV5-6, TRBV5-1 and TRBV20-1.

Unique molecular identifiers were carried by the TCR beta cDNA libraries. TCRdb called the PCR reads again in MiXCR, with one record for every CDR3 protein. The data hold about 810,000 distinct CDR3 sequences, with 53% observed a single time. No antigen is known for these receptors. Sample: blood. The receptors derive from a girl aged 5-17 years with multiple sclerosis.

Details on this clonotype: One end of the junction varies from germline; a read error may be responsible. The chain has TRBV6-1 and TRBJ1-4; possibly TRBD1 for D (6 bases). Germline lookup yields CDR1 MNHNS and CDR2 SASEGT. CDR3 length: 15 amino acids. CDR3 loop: CASSQAKGGSEKLFF. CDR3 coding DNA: TGTGCCAGCAGTCAAGCGAAAGGGGGATCTGAAAAACTGTTTTTT.

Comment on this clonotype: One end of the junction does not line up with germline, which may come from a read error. CDR3 region: CAGSLNRPGLPYEQYF. CDR3 coding DNA: TGTGCCGGCAGCTTAAATCGACCTGGGCTACCCTACGAGCAGTACTTC. V usage is TRBV7-2 and J usage is TRBJ2-7, with D uncertain. Germline loops: CDR1 SGHTA, CDR2 FQGNSA. This CDR3 has 16 amino acids.

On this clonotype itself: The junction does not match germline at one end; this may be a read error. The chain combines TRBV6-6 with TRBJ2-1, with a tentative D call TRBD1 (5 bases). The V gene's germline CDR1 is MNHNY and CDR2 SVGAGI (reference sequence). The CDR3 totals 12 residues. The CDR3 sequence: CASSWQGNEQFF. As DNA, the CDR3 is TGTGCCAGTAGTTGGCAGGGCAATGAGCAGTTCTTC.

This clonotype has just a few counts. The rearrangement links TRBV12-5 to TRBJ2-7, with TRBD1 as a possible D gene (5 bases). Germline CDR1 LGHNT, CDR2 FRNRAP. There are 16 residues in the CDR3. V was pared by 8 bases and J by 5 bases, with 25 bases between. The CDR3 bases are TGTGCTAGTAAAACAGGCGGTTCACTCCGGGCCCACGAGCAGTACTTC. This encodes CASKTGGSLRAHEQYF.

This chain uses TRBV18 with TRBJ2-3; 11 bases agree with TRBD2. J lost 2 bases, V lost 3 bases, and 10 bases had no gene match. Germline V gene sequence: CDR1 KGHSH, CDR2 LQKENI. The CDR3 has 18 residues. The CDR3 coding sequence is TGTGCCAGCTCACCCGTAGTAGCGGGAGGGCTGGACACAGATACGCAGTATTTT. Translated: CASSPVVAGGLDTDTQYF.

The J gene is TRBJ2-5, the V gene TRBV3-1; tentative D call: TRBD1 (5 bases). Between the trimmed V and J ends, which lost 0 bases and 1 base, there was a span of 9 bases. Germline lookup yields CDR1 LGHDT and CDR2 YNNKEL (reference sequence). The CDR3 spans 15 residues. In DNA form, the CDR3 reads TGTGCCAGCAGCCAAGAGGCCAGGGCCCAAGAGACCCAGTACTTC. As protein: CASSQEARAQETQYF.

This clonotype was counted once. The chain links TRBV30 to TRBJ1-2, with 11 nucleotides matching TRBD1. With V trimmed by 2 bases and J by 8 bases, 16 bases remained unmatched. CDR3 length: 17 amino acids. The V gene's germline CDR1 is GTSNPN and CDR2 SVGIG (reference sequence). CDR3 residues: CAWSRGTGGFSGRGYTF. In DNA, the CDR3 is TGTGCCTGGAGTCGGGGGACAGGGGGTTTCTCAGGGAGAGGCTACACCTTC. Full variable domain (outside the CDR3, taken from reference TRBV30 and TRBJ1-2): SQTIHQWPATLVQPVGSPLSLECTVEGTSNPNLYWYRQAAGRGLQLLFYSVGIGQISSEVPQNLSASRPQDRQFILSSKKLLLSDSGFYLCAWSRGTGGFSGRGYTFGSGTRLTVV.

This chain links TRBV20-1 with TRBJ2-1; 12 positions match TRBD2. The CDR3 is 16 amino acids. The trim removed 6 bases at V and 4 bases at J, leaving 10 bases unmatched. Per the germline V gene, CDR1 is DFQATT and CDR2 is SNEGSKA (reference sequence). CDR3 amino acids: CSAHSSGRAGYNEQFF. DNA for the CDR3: TGCAGTGCCCATTCTAGCGGGAGGGCCGGGTACAATGAGCAGTTCTTC.

CDR3 in amino acids: CASSLADRGTYEQYF. In DNA form, the CDR3 reads TGTGCCAGCAGCTTAGCCGACAGGGGGACCTACGAGCAGTACTTC. The rearrangement joins TRBV11-2 to TRBJ2-7, with TRBD1 matching over 9 bases. The junction had 3 bases not matched to a gene; V was cut back by 1 base and J by 2 bases. This CDR3 region has 15 residues. Germline V CDR1 and CDR2: SGHAT, FQNNGV.

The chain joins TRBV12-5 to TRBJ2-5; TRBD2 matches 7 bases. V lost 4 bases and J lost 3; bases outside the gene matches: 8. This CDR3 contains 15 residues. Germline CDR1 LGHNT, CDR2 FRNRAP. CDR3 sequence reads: CASGSGGRVEETQYF. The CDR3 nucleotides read TGTGCTAGTGGTTCCGGGGGGAGGGTAGAAGAGACCCAGTACTTC.

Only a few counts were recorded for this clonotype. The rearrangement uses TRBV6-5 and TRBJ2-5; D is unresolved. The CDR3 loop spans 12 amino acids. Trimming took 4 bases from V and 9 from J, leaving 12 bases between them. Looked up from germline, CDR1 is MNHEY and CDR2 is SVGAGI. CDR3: CASSFAAGPQYF. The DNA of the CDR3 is TGTGCCAGCAGTTTCGCCGCTGGGCCCCAGTACTTC.

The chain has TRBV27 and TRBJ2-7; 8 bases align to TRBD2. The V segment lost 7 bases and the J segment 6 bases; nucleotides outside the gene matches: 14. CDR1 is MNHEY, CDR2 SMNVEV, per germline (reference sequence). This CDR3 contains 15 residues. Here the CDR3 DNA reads TGTGCCAGCACCAGTAGCGGGATGCCCCTAGTCGAGCAGTACTTC. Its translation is CASTSSGMPLVEQYF.